Listed below are T cell receptor beta chains from one sample, sequenced in a study of cytomegalovirus exposure and HLA in healthy donors. TCRdb keeps only in-frame clones here, not all; method: immunoSEQ multiplex PCR. The sample contains about 160,000 clones, under 90% of which appear only once. Sequencing was performed on PBMCs. The receptor source for this set is a woman aged 18 to 35 in good health and CMV-seropositive. CDR3s leave out the opening cysteine and the closing phenylalanine or tryptophan. Fields, in order: J gene, CDR3 length, clone size, V gene, CDR3 protein. Only some rows state a clone size, as once, few, many or a class for expanded clones.

>TRBJ1-1|12|once|TRBV6-1
ASRATGSRTEAF
>TRBJ2-3|12|NA|TRBV4-2
ASSDGVAADTQY
>TRBJ2-5|14|NA|TRBV11-3
ASSLGGAGAKKTQY
>TRBJ1-2|13|NA|TRBV9
ASSRGEAPNYGYT
>TRBJ2-7|13|NA|TRBV7-3
ASSLLAGGIYEQY
>TRBJ2-3|14|NA|TRBV9
ASSVASSGYTDTQY
>TRBJ1-2|11|NA|TRBV29-1
SVIRQGTYGYT
>TRBJ1-2|13|few|TRBV4-3
ASSQAQGGAYGYT
>TRBJ2-1|17|NA|TRBV11-1
ASSPGPGRGLAVYNEQF
>TRBJ2-5|13|NA|TRBV30
AWTFGTGGQETQY
>TRBJ2-2|13|NA|TRBV7-2
ASSTTSGNTGELF
>TRBJ2-1|11|NA|TRBV11-2
ASSPGVHNEQF
>TRBJ2-5|12|NA|TRBV30
AWSGTGLGETQY
>TRBJ2-7|12|NA|TRBV19
ASSAIQGSHEQY
>TRBJ2-5|13|NA|TRBV2
ASSDPGMLQETQY
>TRBJ1-1|12|NA|TRBV10-3
AISLGGADTEAF
>TRBJ1-1|10|NA|TRBV29-1
SVERESGEAF
>TRBJ1-2|14|NA|TRBV9
ASSVAPGQGAYGYT
>TRBJ2-7|13|NA|TRBV6-1
ASSEVGLGSYEQY
>TRBJ2-7|12|once|TRBV2
ASNERQATYEQY
>TRBJ2-7|13|once|TRBV28
ASSIAGAPSYEQY
>TRBJ2-2|11|once|TRBV9
ASSLWNTGELF